The T cell receptor (beta chain) described here comes from a study of T cells after yellow fever vaccination. A few counts support this clonotype. Antigen unknown. Findings of the study overall: Primary-vaccination clones mostly resurfaced post-booster (96% CD4, more than 80% CD8). From the bulk population, abundant clonotypes could contaminate and appear within FACS-sorted repertoires.

In making TCR cDNA, 5'RACE template switching added a universal primer site and UMIs to it. TCRdb re-derived calls from the 5' RACE reads in MiXCR, one entry per CDR3 protein. The table shows fewer than 450,000 distinct CDR3 sequences, with about 4% occurring only once. This CDR3 comprises 14 residues. V lost 3 bases, J lost 6 bases, and 18 bases lay in between. CDR1 is DFQATT and CDR2 is SNEGSKA in the germline V gene (reference sequence). The sequence was collected from a man between 18 and 29 years old who received the YFV17D yellow fever vaccine. Here the sequenced sample was PBMCs, taken 5 days after the yellow fever booster vaccination. The chain has TRBV20-1 and TRBJ2-7, with TRBD1 as a possible D gene (6 bases). The CDR3 sequence: CSASLSAGAGEQYF. The DNA of the CDR3 is TGCAGTGCTAGTCTCTCCGCAGGGGCAGGCGAGCAGTACTTC.